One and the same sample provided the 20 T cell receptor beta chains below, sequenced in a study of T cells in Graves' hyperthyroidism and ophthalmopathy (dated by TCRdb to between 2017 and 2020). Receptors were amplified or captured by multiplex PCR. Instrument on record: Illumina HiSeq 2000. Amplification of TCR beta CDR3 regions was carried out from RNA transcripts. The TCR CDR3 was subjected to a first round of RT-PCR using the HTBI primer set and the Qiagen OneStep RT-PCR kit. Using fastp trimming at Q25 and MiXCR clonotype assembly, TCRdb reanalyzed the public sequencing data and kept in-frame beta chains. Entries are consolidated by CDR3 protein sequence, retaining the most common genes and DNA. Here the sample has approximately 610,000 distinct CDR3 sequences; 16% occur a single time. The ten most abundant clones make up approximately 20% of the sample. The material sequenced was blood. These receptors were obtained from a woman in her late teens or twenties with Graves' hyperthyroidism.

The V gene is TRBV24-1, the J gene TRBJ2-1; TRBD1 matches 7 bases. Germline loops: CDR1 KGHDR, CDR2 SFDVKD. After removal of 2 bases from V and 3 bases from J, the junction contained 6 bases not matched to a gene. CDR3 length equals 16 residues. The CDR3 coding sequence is TGTGCCACCAGTGATTCGGGACAGACTTTCTACAATGAGCAGTTCTTC. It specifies CATSDSGQTFYNEQFF.

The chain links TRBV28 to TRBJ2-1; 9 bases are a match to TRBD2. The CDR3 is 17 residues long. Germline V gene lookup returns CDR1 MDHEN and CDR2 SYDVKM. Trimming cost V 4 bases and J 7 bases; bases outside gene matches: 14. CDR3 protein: CASSYSTAGGLKNEQFF. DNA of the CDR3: TGTGCCAGCAGTTACTCGACGGCGGGAGGGTTAAAGAATGAGCAGTTCTTC. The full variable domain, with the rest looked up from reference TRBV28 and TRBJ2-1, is DVKVTQSSRYLVKRTGEKVFLECVQDMDHENMFWYRQDPGLGLRLIYFSYDVKMKEKGDIPEGYSVSREKKERFSLILESASTNQTSMYLCASSYSTAGGLKNEQFFGPGTRLTVL.

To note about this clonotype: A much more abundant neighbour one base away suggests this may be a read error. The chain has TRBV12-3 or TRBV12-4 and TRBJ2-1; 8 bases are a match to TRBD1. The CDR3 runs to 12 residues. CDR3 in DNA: TGTGCCAGCAGGACAGGGGTCAATGAGCAGTCCTTC. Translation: CASRTGVNEQSF.

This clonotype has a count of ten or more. This CDR3 is CASSYYGPRSYEQYF. The CDR3 coding sequence is TGTGCCAGCAGTTACTATGGGCCCCGCTCCTACGAGCAGTACTTC. The chain carries TRBV6-5 and TRBJ2-7, with D hard to call. The V and J ends lost 1 base and 0 bases respectively, with 10 bases between them. CDR3 length equals 15 residues. Germline CDR1 MNHEY, CDR2 SVGAGI.

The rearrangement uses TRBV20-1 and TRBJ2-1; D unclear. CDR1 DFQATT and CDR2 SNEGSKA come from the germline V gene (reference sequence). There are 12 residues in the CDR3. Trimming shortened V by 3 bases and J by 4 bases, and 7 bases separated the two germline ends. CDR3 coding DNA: TGCAGTGCTAGGGTACCGTACAATGAGCAGTTCTTC. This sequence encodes CSARVPYNEQFF.

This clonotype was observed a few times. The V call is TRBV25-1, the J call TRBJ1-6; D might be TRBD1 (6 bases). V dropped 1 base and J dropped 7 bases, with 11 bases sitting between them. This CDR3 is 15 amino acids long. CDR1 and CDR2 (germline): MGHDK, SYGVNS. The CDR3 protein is CASSELEGVNSPLHF. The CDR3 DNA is TGTGCCAGCAGTGAATTAGAGGGGGTAAATTCACCCCTCCACTTT.

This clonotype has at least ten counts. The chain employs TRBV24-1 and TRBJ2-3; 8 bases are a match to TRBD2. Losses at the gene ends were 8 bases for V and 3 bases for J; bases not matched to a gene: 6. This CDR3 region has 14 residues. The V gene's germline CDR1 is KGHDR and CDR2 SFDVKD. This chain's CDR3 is CATNSGGATDTQYF. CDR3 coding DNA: TGTGCCACCAATTCCGGGGGGGCAACAGATACGCAGTATTTT.

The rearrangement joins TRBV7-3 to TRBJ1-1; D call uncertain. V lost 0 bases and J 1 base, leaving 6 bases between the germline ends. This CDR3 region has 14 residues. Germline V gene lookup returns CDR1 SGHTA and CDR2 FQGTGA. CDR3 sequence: CASSLTGPNTEAFF. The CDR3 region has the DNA TGTGCCAGCAGCTTAACGGGCCCGAACACTGAAGCTTTCTTT.

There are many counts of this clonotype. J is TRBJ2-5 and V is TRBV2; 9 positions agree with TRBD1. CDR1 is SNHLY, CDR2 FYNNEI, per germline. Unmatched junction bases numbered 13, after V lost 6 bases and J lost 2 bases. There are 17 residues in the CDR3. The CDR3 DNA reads TGTGCCAGCAGCGCCTATGCGGACAGGGGAGTTCAAGAGACCCAGTACTTC. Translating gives CASSAYADRGVQETQYF. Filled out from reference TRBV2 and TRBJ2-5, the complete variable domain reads EPEVTQTPSHQVTQMGQEVILRCVPISNHLYFYWYRQILGQKVEFLVSFYNNEISEKSEIFDDQFSVERPDGSNFTLKIRSTKLEDSAMYFCASSAYADRGVQETQYFGPGTRLLVL.

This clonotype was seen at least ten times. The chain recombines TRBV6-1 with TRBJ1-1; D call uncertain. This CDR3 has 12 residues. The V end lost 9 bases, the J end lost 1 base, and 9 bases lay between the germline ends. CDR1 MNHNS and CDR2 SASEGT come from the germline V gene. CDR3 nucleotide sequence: TGTGCCAGTACAGCGCCGAACACTGAAGCTTTCTTT. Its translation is CASTAPNTEAFF.

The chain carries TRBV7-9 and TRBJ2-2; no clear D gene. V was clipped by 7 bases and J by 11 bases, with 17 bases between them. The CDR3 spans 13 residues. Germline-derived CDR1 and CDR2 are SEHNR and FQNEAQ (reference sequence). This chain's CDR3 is CASTKPTSLELFF. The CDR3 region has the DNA TGTGCCAGCACCAAACCCACATCTTTAGAGCTGTTTTTT.

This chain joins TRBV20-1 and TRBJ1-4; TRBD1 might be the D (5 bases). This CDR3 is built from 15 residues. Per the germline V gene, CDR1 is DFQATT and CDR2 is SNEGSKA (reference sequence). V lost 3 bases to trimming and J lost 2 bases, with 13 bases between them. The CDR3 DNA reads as TGCAGTGCTAGGGACCTGACAGTGACTAATGAAAAACTGTTTTTT. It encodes CSARDLTVTNEKLFF.

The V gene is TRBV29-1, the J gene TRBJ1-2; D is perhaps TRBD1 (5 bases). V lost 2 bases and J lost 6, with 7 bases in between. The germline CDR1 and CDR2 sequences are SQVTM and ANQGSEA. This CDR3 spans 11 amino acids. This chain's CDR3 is CSVEPGDGYTF. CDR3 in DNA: TGCAGCGTTGAACCGGGGGATGGCTACACCTTC. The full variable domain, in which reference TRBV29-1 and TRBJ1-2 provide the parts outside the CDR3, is SAVISQKPSRDICQRGTSLTIQCQVDSQVTMMFWYRQQPGQSLTLIATANQGSEATYESGFVIDKFPISRPNLTFSTLTVSNMSPEDSSIYLCSVEPGDGYTFGSGTRLTVV.

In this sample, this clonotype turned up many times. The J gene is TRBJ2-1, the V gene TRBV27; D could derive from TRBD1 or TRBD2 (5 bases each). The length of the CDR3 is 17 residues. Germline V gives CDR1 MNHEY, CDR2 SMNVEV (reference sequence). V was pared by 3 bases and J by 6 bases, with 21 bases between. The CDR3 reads CASSFTNPGTGANEQFF. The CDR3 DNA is TGTGCCAGCAGTTTTACGAACCCCGGGACCGGCGCCAATGAGCAGTTCTTC.

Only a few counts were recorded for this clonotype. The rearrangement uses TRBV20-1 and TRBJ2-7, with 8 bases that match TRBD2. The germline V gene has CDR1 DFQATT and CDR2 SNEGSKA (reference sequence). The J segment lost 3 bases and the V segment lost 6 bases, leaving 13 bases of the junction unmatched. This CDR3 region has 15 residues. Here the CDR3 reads CSALSAGGTLYEQYF. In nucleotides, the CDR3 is TGCAGTGCCCTGAGCGCGGGAGGCACCCTCTACGAGCAGTACTTC.

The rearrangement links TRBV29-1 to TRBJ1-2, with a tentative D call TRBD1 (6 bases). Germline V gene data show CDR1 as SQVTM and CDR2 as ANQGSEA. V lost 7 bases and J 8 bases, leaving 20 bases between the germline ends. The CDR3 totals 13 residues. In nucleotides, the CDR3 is TGCAGCGCGCGGGAGACAGGATATGGCGGCTACACCTTC. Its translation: CSARETGYGGYTF.

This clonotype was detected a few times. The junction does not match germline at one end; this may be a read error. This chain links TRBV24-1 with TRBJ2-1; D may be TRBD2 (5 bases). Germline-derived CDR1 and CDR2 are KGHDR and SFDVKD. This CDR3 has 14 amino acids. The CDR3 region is CVTSDLRVSNEQFF. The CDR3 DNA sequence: TGTGTCACCAGTGATTTGAGGGTTAGCAATGAGCAGTTCTTC.

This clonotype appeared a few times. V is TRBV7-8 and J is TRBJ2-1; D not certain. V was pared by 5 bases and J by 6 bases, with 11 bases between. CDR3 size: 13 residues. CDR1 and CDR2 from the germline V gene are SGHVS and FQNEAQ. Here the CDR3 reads CASSPYLTNEQFF. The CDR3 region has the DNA TGTGCCAGCAGCCCATACCTTACCAATGAGCAGTTCTTC.

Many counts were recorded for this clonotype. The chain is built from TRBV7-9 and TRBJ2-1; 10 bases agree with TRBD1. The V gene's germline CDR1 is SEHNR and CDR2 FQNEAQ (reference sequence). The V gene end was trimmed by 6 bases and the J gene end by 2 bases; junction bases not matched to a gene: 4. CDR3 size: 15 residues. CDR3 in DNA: TGTGCCAGCAGAGGGGGGACAGGGGCCTACAATGAGCAGTTCTTC. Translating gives CASRGGTGAYNEQFF.

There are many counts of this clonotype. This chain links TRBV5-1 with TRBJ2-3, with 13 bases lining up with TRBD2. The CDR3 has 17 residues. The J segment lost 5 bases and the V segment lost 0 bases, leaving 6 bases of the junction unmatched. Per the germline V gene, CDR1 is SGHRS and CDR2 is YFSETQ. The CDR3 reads CASSLGLAGGRGDTQYF. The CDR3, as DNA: TGCGCCAGCAGCTTGGGACTAGCGGGAGGACGGGGAGATACGCAGTATTTT.